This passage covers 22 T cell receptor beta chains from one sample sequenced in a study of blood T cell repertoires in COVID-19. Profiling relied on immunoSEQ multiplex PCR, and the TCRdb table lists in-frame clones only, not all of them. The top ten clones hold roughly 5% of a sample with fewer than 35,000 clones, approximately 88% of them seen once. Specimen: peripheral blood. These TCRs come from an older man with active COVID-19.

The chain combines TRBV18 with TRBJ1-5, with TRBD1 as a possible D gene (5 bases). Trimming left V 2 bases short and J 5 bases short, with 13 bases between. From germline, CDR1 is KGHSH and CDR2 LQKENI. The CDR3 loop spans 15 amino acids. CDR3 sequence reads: CASSPGAGLDQPQHF. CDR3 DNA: TGTGCCAGCTCACCAGGGGCAGGCCTCGATCAGCCCCAGCATTTT. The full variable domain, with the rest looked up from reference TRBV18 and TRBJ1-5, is NAGVMQNPRHLVRRRGQEARLRCSPMKGHSHVYWYRQLPEEGLKFMVYLQKENIIDESGMPKERFSAEFPKEGPSILRIQQVVRGDSAAYFCASSPGAGLDQPQHFGDGTRLSIL.

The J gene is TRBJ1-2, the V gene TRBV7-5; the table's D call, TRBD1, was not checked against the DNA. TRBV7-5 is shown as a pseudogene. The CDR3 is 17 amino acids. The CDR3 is CVRSTWRQGFLWYGYTF. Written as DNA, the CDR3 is TGTGTCAGAAGCACCTGGAGACAGGGTTTTCTATGGTATGGCTACACCTTC.

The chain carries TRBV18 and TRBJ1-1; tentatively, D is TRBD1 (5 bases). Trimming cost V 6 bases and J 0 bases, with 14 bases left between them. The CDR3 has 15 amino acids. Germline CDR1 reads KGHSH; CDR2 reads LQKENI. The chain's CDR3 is CASSPGRGLNTEAFF. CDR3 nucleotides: TGTGCCAGCTCGCCCGGTCGGGGGTTGAACACTGAAGCTTTCTTT. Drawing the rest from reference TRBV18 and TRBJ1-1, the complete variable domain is NAGVMQNPRHLVRRRGQEARLRCSPMKGHSHVYWYRQLPEEGLKFMVYLQKENIIDESGMPKERFSAEFPKEGPSILRIQQVVRGDSAAYFCASSPGRGLNTEAFFGQGTRLTVV.

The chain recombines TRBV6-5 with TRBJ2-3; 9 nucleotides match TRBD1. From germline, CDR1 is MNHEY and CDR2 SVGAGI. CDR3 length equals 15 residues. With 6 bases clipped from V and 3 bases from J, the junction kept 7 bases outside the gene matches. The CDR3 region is CASSPGTGRTDTQYF. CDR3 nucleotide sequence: TGTGCCAGCAGCCCCGGGACAGGGAGAACAGATACGCAGTATTTT.

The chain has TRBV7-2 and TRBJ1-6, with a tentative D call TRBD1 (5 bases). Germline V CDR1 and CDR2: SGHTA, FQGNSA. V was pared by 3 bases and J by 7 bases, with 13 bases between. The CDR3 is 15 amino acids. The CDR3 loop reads CASSLGGDGNSPLHF. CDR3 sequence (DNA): TGTGCCAGCAGCTTGGGAGGGGACGGAAATTCACCCCTCCACTTT.

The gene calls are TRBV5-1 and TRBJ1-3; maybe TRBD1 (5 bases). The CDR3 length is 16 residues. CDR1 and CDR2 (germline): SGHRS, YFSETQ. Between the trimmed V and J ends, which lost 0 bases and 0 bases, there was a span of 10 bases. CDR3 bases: TGCGCCAGCAGCTTGGTGGGGGGTCTCTCTGGAAACACCATATATTTT. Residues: CASSLVGGLSGNTIYF.

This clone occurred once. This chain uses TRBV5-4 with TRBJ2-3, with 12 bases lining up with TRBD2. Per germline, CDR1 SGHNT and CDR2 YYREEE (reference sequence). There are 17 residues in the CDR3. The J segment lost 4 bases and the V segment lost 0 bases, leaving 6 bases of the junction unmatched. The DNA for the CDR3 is TGTGCCAGCAGCTTGGGGGCTAGCGGGGGGGCGTCAGATACGCAGTATTTT. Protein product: CASSLGASGGASDTQYF.

CDR3 coding DNA: TGTGCCAGCAGCTGGACAGGGCCCGGGGAGCTGTTTTTT. Its translation: CASSWTGPGELFF. V usage is TRBV5-6 and J usage is TRBJ2-2, with TRBD1 identical over 8 bases. Germline CDR1 SGHDT, CDR2 YYEEEE. Unmatched junction bases numbered 1, after V lost 3 bases and J lost 6 bases. The CDR3 runs to 13 residues.

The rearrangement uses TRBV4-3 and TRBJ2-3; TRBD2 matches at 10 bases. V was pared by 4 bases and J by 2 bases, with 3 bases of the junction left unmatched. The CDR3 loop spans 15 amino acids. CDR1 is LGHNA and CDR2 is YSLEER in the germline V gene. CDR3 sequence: CASSLGLADTDTQYF. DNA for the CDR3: TGCGCCAGCAGCCTAGGACTAGCGGACACAGATACGCAGTATTTT.

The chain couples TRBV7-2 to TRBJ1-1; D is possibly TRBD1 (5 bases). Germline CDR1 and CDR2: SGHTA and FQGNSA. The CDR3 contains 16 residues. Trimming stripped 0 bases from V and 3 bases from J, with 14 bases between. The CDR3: CASSLAGVGVDTEAFF. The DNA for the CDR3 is TGTGCCAGCAGCTTAGCAGGGGTAGGGGTCGACACTGAAGCTTTCTTT.

CDR3 in amino acids: CASSLARTGSSYEQYF. The CDR3 DNA sequence: TGTGCCAGCAGCTTAGCGCGGACAGGGAGCTCCTACGAGCAGTACTTC. The J gene is TRBJ2-7, the V gene TRBV7-9; 8 nucleotides agree with TRBD1. Trimming took 0 bases from V and 0 from J; bases not matched to a gene: 4. The CDR3 extends over 16 amino acids. Germline V lookup: CDR1 SEHNR, CDR2 FQNEAQ (reference sequence). Variable domain in full (rest from reference TRBV7-9 and TRBJ2-7): DTGVSQNPRHKITKRGQNVTFRCDPISEHNRLYWYRQTLGQGPEFLTYFQNEAQLEKSRLLSDRFSAERPKGSFSTLEIQRTEQGDSAMYLCASSLARTGSSYEQYFGPGTRLTVT.

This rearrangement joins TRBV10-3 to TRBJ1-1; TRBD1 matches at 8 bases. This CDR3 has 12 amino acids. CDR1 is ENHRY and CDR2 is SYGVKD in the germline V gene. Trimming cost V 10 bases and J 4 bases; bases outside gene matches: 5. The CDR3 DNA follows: TGTGCCAACGGACAGGGATCCACTGAAGCTTTCTTT. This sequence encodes CANGQGSTEAFF.

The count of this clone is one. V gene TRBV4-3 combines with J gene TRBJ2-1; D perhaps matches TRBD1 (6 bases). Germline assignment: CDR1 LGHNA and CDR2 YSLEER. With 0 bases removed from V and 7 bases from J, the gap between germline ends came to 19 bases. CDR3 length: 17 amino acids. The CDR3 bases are TGCGCCAGCAGCCAAGATTGGGGAGCAGGGGTGGGGAATGAGCAGTTCTTC. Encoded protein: CASSQDWGAGVGNEQFF.

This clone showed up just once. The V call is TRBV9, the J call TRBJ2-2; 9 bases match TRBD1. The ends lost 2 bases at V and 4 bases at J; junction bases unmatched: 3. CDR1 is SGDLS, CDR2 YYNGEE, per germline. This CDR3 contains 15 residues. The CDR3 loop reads CASSVDRGSTGELFF. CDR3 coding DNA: TGTGCCAGCAGCGTTGACAGGGGGAGCACCGGGGAGCTGTTTTTT.

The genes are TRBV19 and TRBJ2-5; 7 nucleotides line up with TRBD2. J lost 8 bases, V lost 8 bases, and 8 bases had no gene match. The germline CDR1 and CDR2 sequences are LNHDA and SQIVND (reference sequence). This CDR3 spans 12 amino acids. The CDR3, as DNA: TGTGCCAGTGGGGGGGGGATGTATACCCAGTACTTC. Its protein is CASGGGMYTQYF. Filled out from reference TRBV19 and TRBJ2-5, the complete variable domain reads DGGITQSPKYLFRKEGQNVTLSCEQNLNHDAMYWYRQDPGQGLRLIYYSQIVNDFQKGDIAEGYSVSREKKESFPLTVTSAQKNPTAFYLCASGGGMYTQYFGPGTRLLVL.

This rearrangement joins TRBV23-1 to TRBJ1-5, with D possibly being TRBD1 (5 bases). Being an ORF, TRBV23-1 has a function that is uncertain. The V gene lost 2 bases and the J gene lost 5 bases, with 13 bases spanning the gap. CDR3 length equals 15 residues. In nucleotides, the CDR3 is TGCGCCAGCAGTCAAAAGACGGGGGACCATCAGCCCCAGCATTTT. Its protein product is CASSQKTGDHQPQHF.

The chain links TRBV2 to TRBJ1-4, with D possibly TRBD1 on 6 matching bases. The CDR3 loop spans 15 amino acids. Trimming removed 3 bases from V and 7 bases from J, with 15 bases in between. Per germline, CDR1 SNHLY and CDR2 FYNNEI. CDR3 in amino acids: CASSELRGGFEKLFF. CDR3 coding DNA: TGTGCCAGCAGTGAGTTGCGGGGGGGCTTTGAAAAACTGTTTTTT.

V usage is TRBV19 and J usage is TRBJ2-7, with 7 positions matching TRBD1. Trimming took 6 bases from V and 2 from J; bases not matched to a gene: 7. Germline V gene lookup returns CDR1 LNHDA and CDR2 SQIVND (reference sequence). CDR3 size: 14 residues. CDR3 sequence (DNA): TGTGCCAGTAGAAAGACAGGGACCGCCTACGAGCAGTACTTC. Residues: CASRKTGTAYEQYF.

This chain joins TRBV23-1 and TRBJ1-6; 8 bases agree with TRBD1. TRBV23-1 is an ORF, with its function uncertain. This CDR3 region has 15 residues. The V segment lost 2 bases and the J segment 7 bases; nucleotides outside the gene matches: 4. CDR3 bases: TGCGCCAGCAGTCAACAGGGGGCTGGAAATTCACCCCTCCACTTT. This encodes CASSQQGAGNSPLHF.

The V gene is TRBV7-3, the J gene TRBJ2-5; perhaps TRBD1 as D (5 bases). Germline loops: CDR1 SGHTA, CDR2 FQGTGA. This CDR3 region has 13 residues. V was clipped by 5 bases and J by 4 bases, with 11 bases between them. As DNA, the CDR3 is TGTGCCAGCAGCCTAGGGGTTAGAGAGACCCAGTACTTC. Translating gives CASSLGVRETQYF.

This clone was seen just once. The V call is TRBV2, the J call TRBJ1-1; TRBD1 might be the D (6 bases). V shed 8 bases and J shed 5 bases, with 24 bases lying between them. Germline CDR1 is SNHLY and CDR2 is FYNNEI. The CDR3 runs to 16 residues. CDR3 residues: CASGGTSGYLGTEAFF. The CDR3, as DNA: TGTGCCAGCGGGGGCACCTCAGGGTATCTGGGTACTGAAGCTTTCTTT.

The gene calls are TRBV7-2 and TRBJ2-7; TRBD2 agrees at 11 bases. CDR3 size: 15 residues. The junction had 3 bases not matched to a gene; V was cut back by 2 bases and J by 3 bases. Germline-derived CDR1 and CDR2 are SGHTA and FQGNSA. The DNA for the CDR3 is TGTGCCAGCAGCTTACAGGGACTAGCGGTCTACGAGCAGTACTTC. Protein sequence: CASSLQGLAVYEQYF.